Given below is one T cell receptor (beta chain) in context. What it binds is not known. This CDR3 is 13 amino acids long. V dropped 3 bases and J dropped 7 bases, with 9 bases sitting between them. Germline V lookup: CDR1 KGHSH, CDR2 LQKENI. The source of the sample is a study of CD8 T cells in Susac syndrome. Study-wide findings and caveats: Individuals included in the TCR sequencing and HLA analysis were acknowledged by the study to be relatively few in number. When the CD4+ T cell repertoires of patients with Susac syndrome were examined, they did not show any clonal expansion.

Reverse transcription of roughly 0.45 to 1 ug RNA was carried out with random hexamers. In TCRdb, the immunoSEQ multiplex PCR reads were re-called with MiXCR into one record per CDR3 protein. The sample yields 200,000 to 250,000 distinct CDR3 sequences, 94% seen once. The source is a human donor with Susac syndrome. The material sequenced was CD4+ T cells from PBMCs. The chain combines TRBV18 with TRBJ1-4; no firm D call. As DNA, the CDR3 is TGTGCCAGCTCACCTTCGGGTAGTGAAAAACTGTTTTTT. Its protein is CASSPSGSEKLFF.